Listed below are T cell receptor beta chains from one sample, sequenced in a study of blood T cell repertoires in COVID-19. Sequenced by immunoSEQ multiplex PCR; TCRdb stores in-frame clones only, minus some. Of around 110,000 clones detected, over 80% appear once; the ten largest clones hold 0.8% to 1%. The sample taken for sequencing was peripheral blood. These receptors all stem from a woman aged 65 to 85 with acute or convalescent COVID-19. Each CDR3 is given with its conserved first and last residue. A D gene is named only where the DNA matches it firmly. Some rows mark clone size as missing; the rest say once, few, many or name a class of expanded clone.

abundance	d_gene	j_gene	v_gene	CDR3aa	CDR3nt
-	TRBD1	TRBJ2-1	TRBV19	CASAPGTGGINEQFF	TGTGCCAGCGCGCCGGGGACAGGGGGCATCAATGAGCAGTTCTTC
-	TRBD2	TRBJ2-3	TRBV19	CASSAGDSSTDTQYF	TGTGCCAGTAGTGCGGGGGATTCTAGCACAGATACGCAGTATTTT
-	TRBD1	TRBJ1-2	TRBV28	CASRPQGVNYGYTF	TGTGCCAGCAGGCCACAGGGGGTTAACTATGGCTACACCTTC
-	-	TRBJ1-6	TRBV27	CASRQYNSPLHF	TGTGCCAGCCGACAGTATAATTCACCCCTCCACTTT
-	-	TRBJ1-6	TRBV27	CASSQYNSPLHF	TGTGCCAGCAGCCAATATAATTCACCCCTCCACTTT
-	-	TRBJ1-6	TRBV28	CASSPETGLNSPLHF	TGTGCCAGCAGCCCTGAGACAGGATTAAATTCACCCCTCCACTTT
-	-	TRBJ2-1	TRBV19	CASSSGTFFSSYNEQFF	TGTGCCAGTAGTTCCGGGACATTTTTTAGCTCCTACAATGAGCAGTTCTTC
-	-	TRBJ2-5	TRBV7-6	CASSLADGGQETQYF	TGTGCCAGCAGCTTAGCTGATGGGGGGCAAGAGACCCAGTACTTC
-	-	TRBJ1-3	TRBV7-9	CASIPNSGNTIYF	TGTGCCAGCATCCCTAACTCTGGAAACACCATATATTTT
once	-	TRBJ2-5	TRBV11-2	CASSLTSETQYF	TGTGCCAGCAGCTTAACCAGTGAGACCCAGTACTTC
-	-	TRBJ1-1	TRBV28	CASQSGGATEAFF	TGTGCCAGCCAGTCCGGAGGGGCCACTGAAGCTTTCTTT
-	-	TRBJ1-1	TRBV10-3	CAISKQGETEAFF	TGTGCCATCAGCAAACAGGGTGAAACTGAAGCTTTCTTT
-	-	TRBJ2-7	TRBV15	CATSGDPWSREQYF	TGTGCCACCAGCGGAGACCCCTGGAGTCGGGAGCAGTACTTC
-	-	TRBJ1-1	TRBV5-5	CASSSRAGVITDTEAFF	TGTGCCAGCAGCTCCAGAGCAGGCGTCATAACGGACACTGAAGCTTTCTTT
few	TRBD1	TRBJ2-1	TRBV9	CASSVTGDSYNEQFF	TGTGCCAGCAGCGTCACAGGGGATTCCTACAATGAGCAGTTCTTC
-	TRBD2	TRBJ2-5	TRBV19	CASSRLATETQYF	TGTGCCAGTAGTCGACTAGCAACAGAGACCCAGTACTTC
-	TRBD2	TRBJ2-2	TRBV19	CASAPGLAEAGWTGELFF	TGTGCCAGTGCTCCGGGACTAGCGGAAGCAGGGTGGACCGGGGAGCTGTTTTTT
-	-	TRBJ1-3	TRBV29-1	CSVGPGSGNTIYF	TGCAGCGTTGGGCCGGGTTCTGGAAACACCATATATTTT
-	TRBD2	TRBJ2-1	TRBV9	CASSVAIAGTYNEQFF	TGTGCCAGCAGCGTAGCTATAGCGGGGACCTACAATGAGCAGTTCTTC
few	TRBD2	TRBJ2-4	TRBV11-2	CASSRTGTSGRGAKNIQYF	TGTGCCAGCAGCCGTACCGGGACTAGCGGGAGAGGGGCCAAAAACATTCAGTACTTC
-	TRBD1	TRBJ2-7	TRBV11-3	CASSLVQGAYEQYF	TGTGCCAGCAGCTTAGTACAGGGGGCCTACGAGCAGTACTTC
-	-	TRBJ1-3	TRBV10-3	CAIRLDSFSGNTIYF	TGTGCCATTCGACTGGACTCGTTCTCTGGAAACACCATATATTTT
once	TRBD1	TRBJ2-1	TRBV12-3/TRBV12-4	CASSLDRVNEQFF	TGTGCCAGCAGTTTGGACAGGGTAAATGAGCAGTTCTTC
-	-	TRBJ1-1	TRBV9	CASSLGVPGATEAFF	TGTGCCAGCAGCCTAGGGGTCCCAGGGGCCACTGAAGCTTTCTTT
-	-	TRBJ1-4	TRBV3-1/TRBV3-2	CASSPSGPEGEKLFF	TGTGCCAGCAGCCCCTCTGGGCCCGAGGGTGAAAAACTGTTTTTT
-	TRBD2	TRBJ2-1	TRBV6-5	CASSSGTSMRDEQFF	TGTGCCAGCAGTTCCGGGACTAGCATGCGGGATGAGCAGTTCTTC
-	-	TRBJ2-7	TRBV4-1	CASSQGGLGSYEQYF	TGCGCCAGCAGCCAAGGAGGCCTGGGCTCCTACGAGCAGTACTTC
-	TRBD1	TRBJ2-1	TRBV19	CASSSLRGQNYNEQFF	TGTGCCAGTAGTTCCCTCCGGGGACAGAACTACAATGAGCAGTTCTTC
-	-	TRBJ1-5	TRBV3-1/TRBV3-2	CASSQVPGNQPQHF	TGTGCCAGCAGCCAAGTTCCGGGGAATCAGCCCCAGCATTTT
-	TRBD2	TRBJ2-3	TRBV3-1/TRBV3-2	CASSQWATSGKTDTQYF	TGTGCCAGCAGCCAATGGGCCACTAGCGGGAAGACAGATACGCAGTATTTT
-	TRBD1	TRBJ1-6	TRBV15	CATTDRIYNSPLHF	TGTGCCACCACGGACAGGATTTATAATTCACCCCTCCACTTT
-	TRBD2	TRBJ2-5	TRBV24-1	CATSPGGLAEETQYF	TGTGCCACCAGCCCTGGGGGACTAGCGGAAGAGACCCAGTACTTC
-	TRBD2	TRBJ2-2	TRBV24-1	CATSDPRAGANTGELFF	TGTGCCACCAGTGACCCGAGAGCGGGGGCCAACACCGGGGAGCTGTTTTTT
-	-	TRBJ2-5	TRBV3-1/TRBV3-2	CASSQVRRTATQYF	TGTGCCAGCAGCCAAGTTCGCCGAACTGCAACCCAGTACTTC
few	-	TRBJ1-1	TRBV10-3	CAISESGATGYTEAFF	TGTGCCATCAGTGAGTCCGGAGCTACAGGGTACACTGAAGCTTTCTTT
-	-	TRBJ1-5	TRBV6-5	CASSRGPRGNQPQHF	TGTGCCAGCAGTCGCGGGCCTCGGGGCAATCAGCCCCAGCATTTT
-	-	TRBJ2-2	TRBV19	CASSPRGTRGDTGELFF	TGTGCCAGTAGCCCCAGGGGCACCAGGGGCGACACCGGGGAGCTGTTTTTT